Below, 10 T cell receptor beta chains from the same sample are listed, as sequenced in a study of T-cell reconstitution after alpha-beta-depleted transplantation in children. This sample's TCRbeta library carried unique molecular identifier barcodes. TCRdb re-called the PCR reads with MiXCR, one entry per CDR3 protein. The table records 500,000 to 750,000 distinct CDR3 sequences, over 25% of them present only once. The sample in question was PBMCs, obtained before TCRalphabeta/CD19-depleted stem cell transplant. The receptors here all came from a boy in the first two years of life with Wiskott-Aldrich syndrome, due to receive a stem cell transplant.

This clonotype turned up a few times. The chain carries TRBV29-1 and TRBJ2-1; D gene unclear. Germline-derived CDR1 and CDR2 are SQVTM and ANQGSEA. The CDR3 is 12 amino acids. The V gene lost 5 bases and the J gene lost 4 bases, with 9 bases spanning the gap. CDR3 protein: CSVYEDYNEQFF. The CDR3 coding sequence is TGCAGCGTTTACGAAGATTACAATGAGCAGTTCTTC.

This clonotype showed up many times. The chain is built from TRBV5-1 and TRBJ1-3; possible D gene TRBD1, 5 bases. Deletions cut 1 base from V and 0 bases from J, with 11 bases between. Germline-derived CDR1 and CDR2 are SGHRS and YFSETQ. The CDR3 consists of 16 residues. The CDR3 bases are TGCGCCAGCAGCTTGAGTCAGGGAGACTCTGGAAACACCATATATTTT. Amino acid sequence: CASSLSQGDSGNTIYF.

This chain uses TRBV7-9 with TRBJ2-7, with 10 bases that match TRBD1. The V and J ends lost 4 bases and 4 bases, in that order; junction bases with no gene match: 7. This CDR3 spans 15 amino acids. Germline CDR1 reads SEHNR; CDR2 reads FQNEAQ (reference sequence). CDR3 sequence: CASSSGTGVWYEQYF. CDR3 DNA: TGTGCCAGCAGCTCAGGGACAGGGGTATGGTACGAGCAGTACTTC.

This chain uses TRBV7-9 with TRBJ1-1; unclear D gene. The germline V and J ends were trimmed by 5 bases and 3 bases, with 13 bases remaining between them. Per the germline V gene, CDR1 is SEHNR and CDR2 is FQNEAQ (reference sequence). This CDR3 spans 14 amino acids. The CDR3 is CASSPGRGDTEAFF. As DNA, the CDR3 is TGTGCCAGCAGCCCTGGGCGGGGAGACACTGAAGCTTTCTTT. Looking up the rest from reference TRBV7-9 and TRBJ1-1 gives the full variable domain: DTGVSQNPRHKITKRGQNVTFRCDPISEHNRLYWYRQTLGQGPEFLTYFQNEAQLEKSRLLSDRFSAERPKGSFSTLEIQRTEQGDSAMYLCASSPGRGDTEAFFGQGTRLTVV.

The chain carries TRBV10-3 and TRBJ2-7; possible D gene TRBD2, 5 bases. Germline lookup yields CDR1 ENHRY and CDR2 SYGVKD. The CDR3 has 13 residues. In DNA, the CDR3 is TGTGTTGCTCGGGGAGAAGCATCTTACGAGCAGTACTTC. Its protein product is CVARGEASYEQYF.

This clonotype was counted a few times. The gene calls are TRBV11-2 and TRBJ2-7, with 9 bases identical to TRBD2. The CDR3 runs 15 residues. Losses at the gene ends were 1 base for V and 3 bases for J; bases not matched to a gene: 4. Germline values: CDR1 SGHAT, CDR2 FQNNGV. The CDR3 bases are TGTGCCAGCAGCTTAGGACTAGCGGTAGGCTACGAGCAGTACTTC. Translated: CASSLGLAVGYEQYF.

This sequence joins TRBV20-1 and TRBJ2-5; 8 bases match TRBD2. Losses at the gene ends were 3 bases for V and 5 bases for J; bases not matched to a gene: 5. CDR1 is DFQATT, CDR2 SNEGSKA, per germline (reference sequence). The CDR3 runs 13 residues. CDR3 region: CSARRGVGETQYF. The CDR3 DNA is TGCAGTGCTAGGCGGGGGGTAGGGGAGACCCAGTACTTC.

This clonotype was found a few times. The J gene is TRBJ2-5, the V gene TRBV20-1; D is ambiguous. This CDR3 has 14 amino acids. Germline values: CDR1 DFQATT, CDR2 SNEGSKA (reference sequence). The ends were cut back, 0 bases at V and 4 bases at J, with 12 bases in the middle. This CDR3 reads CSARDFSGGETQYF. CDR3 nucleotide sequence: TGCAGTGCTAGAGATTTTAGTGGTGGAGAGACCCAGTACTTC.

This chain links TRBV5-1 with TRBJ2-6, with D unresolved. The CDR3 is made up of 15 amino acids. Trimming left V 1 base short and J 4 bases short, with 9 bases between. Germline V gene lookup returns CDR1 SGHRS and CDR2 YFSETQ. The CDR3 nucleotides are TGCGCCAGCAGCTTGACCCAAACCGGGGCCAACGTCCTGACTTTC. The encoded protein is CASSLTQTGANVLTF.

This clonotype has more than one count but fewer than ten. J is TRBJ2-3 and V is TRBV28; 10 bases fit TRBD1. The CDR3 has 15 amino acids. Trimming cost V 5 bases and J 9 bases; bases outside gene matches: 11. Germline V CDR1 and CDR2: MDHEN, SYDVKM. CDR3 DNA sequence: TGTGCCAGCAGTCGGGACAGGGGAAGTGAATGGACGCAGTATTTT. Translated: CASSRDRGSEWTQYF.